The T cell receptor (beta chain) described here comes from a study of T-cell memory formation after mild COVID-19. Study-level background: Largely donor-specific TCR clusters were found. Study-wide results and caveats: Mainly CM and EM harbored the contracting CD4+ clones; mainly EMRA harbored the CD8+ ones.

This clonotype was counted at least ten times. Its antigen is not identified. MiXCR, applied by TCRdb to the 5' RACE reads, yields one record per CDR3 protein. The top ten hold 3.5% of the sample, which has about 250,000 distinct CDR3 sequences, about 16% seen once. V was cut by 7 bases and J by 5 bases, with 12 bases left in between. CDR1 and CDR2 (germline): SNHLY, FYNNEI. This CDR3 region has 14 residues. Sequenced material: PBMCs or a T cell subset sorted from them (not recorded which). This clonotype was sampled from a man aged 18 to 35 who had mild COVID-19 (a few samples of this study predate the infection). Cell type and time point are not known. The V gene is TRBV2, the J gene TRBJ1-6, with D maybe TRBD1 (5 bases). The chain's CDR3 is CASKTDSHNSPLHF. The CDR3 DNA sequence: TGTGCCAGCAAGACCGACAGCCATAATTCACCCCTCCACTTT.